This passage covers 8 T cell receptor beta chains from one sample sequenced in a study of blood T cell repertoires in COVID-19. Sequencing was performed with immunoSEQ multiplex PCR; in TCRdb, only in-frame clones are kept and a portion is missing. The table has 350,000 to 450,000 clones, 65% to 90% seen once. Source material: peripheral blood. These receptors were obtained from a woman aged 55 to 70 with COVID-19, enrolled during active disease.

The J gene is TRBJ1-2, the V gene TRBV29-1, with 7 bases fitting TRBD1. CDR3 length: 16 amino acids. The ends lost 0 bases at V and 3 bases at J; junction bases unmatched: 10. Germline V CDR1 and CDR2: SQVTM, ANQGSEA. The CDR3 here is CSVEDWTGRPHYGYTF. The CDR3, as DNA: TGCAGCGTTGAAGATTGGACAGGCAGACCTCACTATGGCTACACCTTC.

This clone was observed a single time. The chain uses TRBV7-9 and TRBJ2-5, with TRBD1 matching 7 bases. In germline, CDR1 is SEHNR, CDR2 FQNEAQ (reference sequence). J was trimmed by 2 bases and V by 2 bases; bases with no gene match: 5. The CDR3 is made up of 15 amino acids. This chain's CDR3 is CASSLIQGVQETQYF. In DNA form, the CDR3 reads TGTGCCAGCAGCTTAATCCAGGGGGTGCAAGAGACCCAGTACTTC.

V usage is TRBV5-1 and J usage is TRBJ1-2, with 9 bases identical to TRBD1. The CDR3 spans 14 residues. The trim removed 4 bases at V and 6 bases at J, leaving 7 bases unmatched. Germline V lookup: CDR1 SGHRS, CDR2 YFSETQ. The CDR3 reads CASSLRTGENGYTF. The CDR3 nucleotides are TGCGCCAGCAGCCTCCGGACAGGGGAGAATGGCTACACCTTC.

The V gene is TRBV9, the J gene TRBJ1-1; D not certain. With 0 bases removed from V and 3 bases from J, the gap between germline ends came to 12 bases. Germline V CDR1 and CDR2: SGDLS, YYNGEE. This CDR3 is built from 15 residues. The CDR3 loop reads CASSVATWLYTEAFF. In DNA form, the CDR3 reads TGTGCCAGCAGCGTAGCTACGTGGTTGTACACTGAAGCTTTCTTT.

This sequence joins TRBV7-2 and TRBJ1-2, with D possibly matching TRBD1 (6 bases). The CDR3 runs to 14 residues. V lost 11 bases, J lost 0 bases, and 16 bases lay in between. Germline V gives CDR1 SGHTA, CDR2 FQGNSA. The CDR3 here is CAGQTRSSNYGYTF. The CDR3 DNA reads TGTGCCGGACAGACCCGCAGCTCTAACTATGGCTACACCTTC.

The chain employs TRBV3-1 (or the pseudogene TRBV3-2) and TRBJ1-1; tentative D call: TRBD1 (5 bases). The V and J ends lost 0 bases and 0 bases respectively, with 11 bases between them. CDR1 LGHDT and CDR2 YNNKEL come from the germline V gene (reference sequence). This CDR3 spans 16 amino acids. This chain's CDR3 is CASSQEGAGVNTEAFF. For the CDR3, the DNA is TGTGCCAGCAGCCAAGAAGGGGCAGGCGTGAACACTGAAGCTTTCTTT.

The rearrangement uses TRBV7-2 and TRBJ2-5; D may be TRBD2 (5 bases). CDR1 SGHTA and CDR2 FQGNSA come from the germline V gene. With 0 bases removed from V and 2 bases from J, the gap between germline ends came to 13 bases. The CDR3 runs to 16 residues. CDR3 in DNA: TGTGCCAGCAGCTTAGCTTGGACGGGGAAACAAGAGACCCAGTACTTC. Its protein is CASSLAWTGKQETQYF.

The V gene is TRBV4-3, the J gene TRBJ1-4; D unclear. Germline CDR1 LGHNA, CDR2 YSLEER. V was cut by 4 bases and J by 5 bases, with 11 bases left in between. The CDR3 spans 14 residues. CDR3 nucleotide sequence: TGCGCCAGCAGCCCGCGGGAACCCAATGAAAAACTGTTTTTT. This translates into CASSPREPNEKLFF.